Presented here are 17 T cell receptor beta chains from one specimen sequenced in a study of T cells in localized non-small cell lung cancer. The protocol was immunoSEQ multiplex PCR, while the TCRdb copy is restricted to in-frame clones and leaves out a portion. This sample has about 74,000 clones, with approximately 84% found just once. The sample in question was peripheral blood, obtained before any cancer treatment. These receptors all come from a female donor of 60 years or more with stage I lung adenocarcinoma.

The chain combines TRBV6-5 with TRBJ2-7; D unresolved. The germline V and J ends were trimmed by 7 bases and 2 bases, with 15 bases remaining between them. The CDR3 runs to 14 residues. Per germline, CDR1 MNHEY and CDR2 SVGAGI. The CDR3 sequence is CASKKVVDAYEQYF. The CDR3 DNA reads TGTGCCAGCAAAAAGGTAGTCGACGCCTACGAGCAGTACTTC.

The gene calls are TRBV6-6 and TRBJ2-3; D tentatively fits TRBD1 or TRBD2 (5 bases each). Germline loops: CDR1 MNHNY, CDR2 SVGAGI (reference sequence). This CDR3 is 15 amino acids long. V was trimmed by 6 bases and J by 3 bases, leaving 16 bases between them. The CDR3 sequence: CASSRGGGTTDTQYF. CDR3 in DNA: TGTGCCAGCAGCCGGGGTGGGGGAACGACAGATACGCAGTATTTT.

V usage is TRBV5-1 and J usage is TRBJ1-2, with D hard to call. This CDR3 has 15 residues. Germline V gives CDR1 SGHRS, CDR2 YFSETQ. Trimming cost V 0 bases and J 2 bases, with 11 bases left between them. The CDR3 DNA reads as TGCGCCAGCAGCTTGGCCGAGGAGGTGAACTATGGCTACACCTTC. Its protein product is CASSLAEEVNYGYTF.

The chain employs TRBV9 and TRBJ1-1; D call uncertain. Germline values: CDR1 SGDLS, CDR2 YYNGEE. Trimming removed 3 bases from V and 11 bases from J, with 17 bases in between. There are 13 residues in the CDR3. The CDR3 sequence: CASSALPPNGAFF. The CDR3 DNA reads TGTGCCAGCAGCGCCCTCCCACCCAACGGGGCTTTCTTT.

CDR3 residues: CASSRDRPYEQYF. The DNA for the CDR3 is TGTGCCAGCAGTAGGGACCGTCCCTACGAGCAGTACTTC. The rearrangement links TRBV2 to TRBJ2-7; perhaps D is TRBD1 or TRBD2 (5 bases each). V was shortened by 5 bases and J by 2 bases, with 10 bases between the two germline ends. Germline CDR1 and CDR2: SNHLY and FYNNEI. This CDR3 has 13 residues.

Details on this clone: At one of its ends the junction is not consistent with the germline gene, which may arise from a read error. At the DNA level, this CDR3 is encoded by other sequences in the same sample as well. The gene calls are TRBV7-8 and TRBJ1-2; 7 bases match TRBD1. Looked up from germline, CDR1 is SGHVS and CDR2 is FQNEAQ. CDR3 length: 18 residues. The CDR3 DNA follows: TGCGCCAGCAGCTTAGATTCGGGGGGGACAGTAGCTAACTATGGCTACACCTTC. Translation gives CASSLDSGGTVANYGYTF.

In DNA form, the CDR3 reads TGTGCCAGCAGTTCGGGGGGCAATCAGCCCCAGCATTTT. It translates to CASSSGGNQPQHF. The chain links TRBV6-1 to TRBJ1-5; a weak D match, TRBD1 (5 bases). Trimming removed 5 bases at V and 2 bases at J, with 7 bases between. CDR1 is MNHNS and CDR2 is SASEGT in the germline V gene. The CDR3 length is 13 residues.

The chain combines TRBV5-1 with TRBJ2-5, with D unclear. The germline V gene encodes CDR1 SGHRS and CDR2 YFSETQ. CDR3 length: 12 residues. V was cut by 0 bases and J by 1 base, with 1 base left in between. CDR3 region: CASSLGQETQYF. The CDR3 region has the DNA TGCGCCAGCAGCTTGGGCCAAGAGACCCAGTACTTC.

The rearrangement links TRBV2 to TRBJ2-2, with 15 positions matching TRBD2. The length of the CDR3 is 18 residues. Germline lookup yields CDR1 SNHLY and CDR2 FYNNEI. Trimming took 7 bases from V and 6 from J; bases not matched to a gene: 12. The CDR3 sequence: CASTAPRTSGRAPGELFF. CDR3 nucleotide sequence: TGTGCCAGCACCGCTCCCCGGACTAGCGGGAGGGCCCCCGGGGAGCTGTTTTTT.

V is TRBV10-3 and J is TRBJ1-3; perhaps TRBD1 as D (5 bases). Germline-derived CDR1 and CDR2 are ENHRY and SYGVKD. This CDR3 has 15 residues. The V end lost 5 bases, the J end lost 1 base, and 12 bases lay between the germline ends. CDR3 bases: TGTGCCATCAGTTGGGACGCGGGGTCTGGAAACACCATATATTTT. Translated, it gives CAISWDAGSGNTIYF.

The rearrangement links TRBV7-9 to TRBJ1-1, with D perhaps matching TRBD1 (5 bases). The CDR3 contains 15 residues. Trimming shortened V by 7 bases and J by 5 bases, and 20 bases separated the two germline ends. Germline CDR1 is SEHNR and CDR2 is FQNEAQ (reference sequence). The CDR3 sequence: CASTLNLGVGTEAFF. The DNA for the CDR3 is TGTGCCAGCACCCTAAATTTAGGGGTGGGTACTGAAGCTTTCTTT.

This clone was seen a handful of times. The chain couples TRBV5-1 to TRBJ2-1; 8 bases are shared with TRBD2. The CDR3 is made up of 16 amino acids. Trimming removed 0 bases from V and 0 bases from J; junction bases left unmatched: 2. Germline CDR1 is SGHRS and CDR2 is YFSETQ. The CDR3 coding sequence is TGCGCCAGCAGCTTGGACGGGGGGGCCTCCTACAATGAGCAGTTCTTC. Protein sequence: CASSLDGGASYNEQFF.

This clone was observed a handful of times. J is TRBJ1-4 and V is TRBV2; D not resolved. The germline gives CDR1 SNHLY, CDR2 FYNNEI. This CDR3 has 14 residues. V was trimmed by 6 bases and J by 0 bases, leaving 8 bases between them. CDR3 coding DNA: TGTGCCAGCAGAAGGGCGCCAACTAATGAAAAACTGTTTTTT. Its protein is CASRRAPTNEKLFF.

The chain links TRBV9 to TRBJ1-2; weak D call: TRBD1 (6 bases). V lost 3 bases and J lost 4, with 16 bases in between. The CDR3 loop spans 15 amino acids. Germline CDR1 SGDLS, CDR2 YYNGEE. The CDR3 spells CASSEGGGPSYGYTF. CDR3 sequence (DNA): TGTGCCAGCAGCGAGGGGGGGGGACCCTCCTATGGCTACACCTTC. The full variable domain, its missing parts supplied by reference TRBV9 and TRBJ1-2, is DSGVTQTPKHLITATGQRVTLRCSPRSGDLSVYWYQQSLDQGLQFLIQYYNGEERAKGNILERFSAQQFPDLHSELNLSSLELGDSALYFCASSEGGGPSYGYTFGSGTRLTVV.

This clone was found a few times. The V call is TRBV28, the J call TRBJ2-3; 10 bases line up with TRBD2. V shed 2 bases, J shed 2 bases, and the junction held 4 bases outside the gene matches. The germline V gene has CDR1 MDHEN and CDR2 SYDVKM. The CDR3 covers 16 residues. The CDR3 nucleotides are TGTGCCAGCAGTTTAGCTAGCGGGAGAGTCACAGATACGCAGTATTTT. Amino acid sequence: CASSLASGRVTDTQYF.

The chain is built from TRBV18 and TRBJ2-3; D remains ambiguous. Deletions cut 6 bases from V and 6 bases from J, with 16 bases between. Germline lookup yields CDR1 KGHSH and CDR2 LQKENI. The CDR3 is 14 residues long. The CDR3 spells CASSWSLPVDTQYF. CDR3 coding DNA: TGTGCCAGCTCCTGGTCCCTCCCGGTGGATACGCAGTATTTT.

This chain joins TRBV5-1 and TRBJ2-3; no firm D call. The ends were cut back, 0 bases at V and 4 bases at J, with 9 bases in the middle. CDR3 length: 14 amino acids. Looked up from germline, CDR1 is SGHRS and CDR2 is YFSETQ. CDR3 sequence (DNA): TGCGCCAGCAGCTTGGGCGCTGGATCAGATACGCAGTATTTT. Amino acids: CASSLGAGSDTQYF.